These 16 T cell receptor beta chains were sequenced from one sample in a study of cytomegalovirus exposure and HLA in healthy donors. Vbeta (60) and Jbeta (13) primers were used in the PCR. Sequencing used immunoSEQ multiplex PCR; TCRdb keeps in-frame clones, though not all of them. The sample consists of fewer than 130,000 clones, about three quarters of them appearing once. The sequenced sample consisted of PBMCs. Source of these receptors: a female donor in good health and CMV-seropositive.

The chain combines TRBV15 with TRBJ2-3, with 10 bases identical to TRBD2. Looked up from germline, CDR1 is LNHNV and CDR2 is YYDKDF (reference sequence). With 0 bases clipped from V and 2 bases from J, the junction kept 5 bases outside the gene matches. The CDR3 loop spans 17 amino acids. Written as DNA, the CDR3 is TGTGCCACCAGCAGAGAGGGGACTAGCGCCCCCACAGATACGCAGTATTTT. Its protein product is CATSREGTSAPTDTQYF.

The V and J genes are TRBV29-1 and TRBJ2-6; 10 positions agree with TRBD1. Losses at the gene ends were 6 bases for V and 0 bases for J; bases not matched to a gene: 8. The CDR3 has 17 amino acids. CDR1 is SQVTM and CDR2 is ANQGSEA in the germline V gene. In DNA form, the CDR3 reads TGCAGCGTACTACCGGGACAGGGGAGCTCTGGGGCCAACGTCCTGACTTTC. Translation gives CSVLPGQGSSGANVLTF.

The chain carries TRBV5-1 and TRBJ2-7; D is uncertain. CDR3 size: 14 residues. Germline loops: CDR1 SGHRS, CDR2 YFSETQ. Deletions cut 0 bases from V and 2 bases from J, with 9 bases between. The CDR3 here is CASSLVPEPYEQYF. The CDR3 DNA sequence: TGCGCCAGCAGCTTGGTACCCGAGCCCTACGAGCAGTACTTC.

This rearrangement joins TRBV4-1 to TRBJ2-1, with 7 nucleotides matching TRBD1. Germline assignment: CDR1 MGHRA and CDR2 YSYEKL. The CDR3 contains 17 residues. Losses at the gene ends were 1 base for V and 6 bases for J; bases not matched to a gene: 12. The CDR3 region has the DNA TGCGCCAGCAGCCAAGGACGACAGGGTAAGGTTGGCAATGAGCAGTTCTTC. Translating gives CASSQGRQGKVGNEQFF.

V usage is TRBV6-5 and J usage is TRBJ2-3, with TRBD2 as a possible D gene (5 bases). The germline V gene has CDR1 MNHEY and CDR2 SVGAGI. The CDR3 has 13 residues. The V end lost 2 bases, the J end lost 9 bases, and 12 bases lay between the germline ends. For the CDR3, the DNA is TGTGCCAGCAGTTACGCTCGCGGGCTCACGCAGTATTTT. Encoded protein: CASSYARGLTQYF.

This clone was detected only a few times. The chain combines TRBV6-4 with TRBJ2-1; possible D gene TRBD2, 7 bases. Trimming removed 0 bases from V and 7 bases from J, with 10 bases in between. CDR1 is MRHNA and CDR2 is SNTAGT in the germline V gene. There are 14 residues in the CDR3. For the CDR3, the DNA is TGTGCCAGCAGTGACTCGAAGGGGGGGAATGAGCAGTTCTTC. It encodes CASSDSKGGNEQFF.

V gene TRBV18 combines with J gene TRBJ1-1, with no clear D. Germline V gene sequence: CDR1 KGHSH, CDR2 LQKENI. The CDR3 covers 14 residues. V lost 6 bases and J lost 5, with 16 bases in between. The CDR3 sequence: CASSPGSRRTEAFF. In DNA form, the CDR3 reads TGTGCCAGCTCTCCCGGGTCCCGAAGGACTGAAGCTTTCTTT.

The genes are TRBV5-1 and TRBJ2-2, with D maybe TRBD1 (6 bases). The CDR3 has 14 amino acids. Trimming removed 1 base from V and 4 bases from J, with 8 bases in between. The germline V gene has CDR1 SGHRS and CDR2 YFSETQ. This CDR3 is CASSLQGITGELFF. CDR3 DNA sequence: TGCGCCAGCAGCTTGCAGGGGATCACCGGGGAGCTGTTTTTT.

J is TRBJ2-1 and V is TRBV30; D remains unclear. The V end lost 2 bases, the J end lost 3 bases, and 5 bases lay between the germline ends. This CDR3 contains 12 residues. Germline V gene sequence: CDR1 GTSNPN, CDR2 SVGIG (reference sequence). This CDR3 is CAWSRLYNEQFF. The CDR3 coding sequence is TGTGCCTGGAGTAGACTCTACAATGAGCAGTTCTTC.

The rearrangement joins TRBV7-8 to TRBJ2-1, with 12 bases lining up with TRBD2. Germline V CDR1 and CDR2: SGHVS, FQNEAQ. The CDR3 consists of 15 residues. Trimming took 3 bases from V and 8 from J; bases not matched to a gene: 5. CDR3: CASSFLAGGPYEQFF. CDR3 DNA sequence: TGTGCCAGCAGCTTTCTAGCGGGAGGGCCATATGAGCAGTTCTTC.

The V gene is TRBV30, the J gene TRBJ2-3; 9 nucleotides match TRBD2. CDR1 and CDR2 from the germline V gene are GTSNPN and SVGIG (reference sequence). The CDR3 is made up of 14 amino acids. The ends lost 0 bases at V and 7 bases at J; junction bases unmatched: 5. Here the CDR3 reads CAWSVSGRLNTQYF. CDR3 DNA: TGTGCCTGGAGTGTCAGCGGGAGGCTGAATACGCAGTATTTT.

The chain is built from TRBV28 and TRBJ1-1; the D is unclear. The CDR3 runs to 13 residues. CDR1 and CDR2 from the germline V gene are MDHEN and SYDVKM. Trimming cost V 4 bases and J 1 base, with 7 bases left between them. The CDR3 spells CASSSTPNTEAFF. The CDR3 nucleotides read TGTGCCAGCAGTTCCACACCGAACACTGAAGCTTTCTTT.

As for this clone: Other DNA sequences in the same sample also yield this CDR3. The chain is built from TRBV7-3 and TRBJ2-1; 11 nucleotides line up with TRBD2. Germline V lookup: CDR1 SGHTA, CDR2 FQGTGA. V was pared by 5 bases and J by 3 bases, with 3 bases of the junction left unmatched. The CDR3 runs 15 residues. The CDR3 loop reads CASSLGLAGYNEQFF. CDR3 DNA sequence: TGTGCCAGCAGCCTTGGACTAGCGGGCTACAATGAGCAGTTCTTC.

This chain uses TRBV7-9 with TRBJ2-5; TRBD1 might be the D (5 bases). V was pared by 3 bases and J by 2 bases, with 13 bases between. This CDR3 contains 15 residues. The germline CDR1 and CDR2 sequences are SEHNR and FQNEAQ (reference sequence). CDR3 sequence (DNA): TGTGCCAGCAGCTTTTACAGGAAACTTCAAGAGACCCAGTACTTC. Its translation: CASSFYRKLQETQYF.

This clone appeared a single time. This rearrangement joins TRBV7-2 to TRBJ2-1; D not resolved. Per germline, CDR1 SGHTA and CDR2 FQGNSA. The CDR3 has 14 amino acids. The germline V and J ends were trimmed by 3 bases and 5 bases, with 11 bases remaining between them. CDR3 nucleotide sequence: TGTGCCAGCAGCTTCGCAACAAGAAACAATGAGCAGTTCTTC. The encoded protein is CASSFATRNNEQFF.

The rearrangement uses TRBV19 and TRBJ2-4, with 11 bases identical to TRBD2. This CDR3 spans 17 amino acids. Germline assignment: CDR1 LNHDA and CDR2 SQIVND (reference sequence). V shed 4 bases, J shed 2 bases, and the junction held 7 bases outside the gene matches. This CDR3 is CASSRGGLAETKNIQYF. The CDR3 DNA follows: TGTGCCAGTAGTAGGGGGGGACTAGCGGAAACCAAAAACATTCAGTACTTC.